This T cell receptor beta chain was identified during a study of shared T cell receptors in the human thymus. TCRdb's copy holds only in-frame clones and misses some; the assay was immunoSEQ multiplex PCR. The sample gives approximately 400,000 clones, around 93% of which show up once; roughly 0.02% is in the top ten. There are 18 residues in the CDR3. V lost 0 bases, J lost 1 base, and 6 bases stayed unmatched. In germline, CDR1 is SGDLS, CDR2 YYNGEE. V usage is TRBV9 and J usage is TRBJ2-1; TRBD2 agrees at 11 bases. The sequencing input was thymocytes. This TCR was recovered from a human donor. The CDR3 DNA sequence: TGTGCCAGCAGCGTAGAACTTAGCGGGAGGGTGTCCTACAATGAGCAGTTCTTC. As protein: CASSVELSGRVSYNEQFF. Filled out from reference TRBV9 and TRBJ2-1, the complete variable domain reads DSGVTQTPKHLITATGQRVTLRCSPRSGDLSVYWYQQSLDQGLQFLIQYYNGEERAKGNILERFSAQQFPDLHSELNLSSLELGDSALYFCASSVELSGRVSYNEQFFGPGTRLTVL.